This T cell receptor beta chain was documented in a study of low-dose radiotherapy and immunotherapy resistance in tumors (dated by TCRdb to between 2021 and 2022). Turning to the overall study: In Cohort 1, 0.5 Gy per fraction was delivered every 2 weeks, and a total PTV dose of 6.5 Gy was prescribed. Patients in Cohort 2 were given 1 Gy per fraction every two weeks, for a total of 13 Gy across 26 weeks. Patients were given nivolumab as a 240 mg flat dose every two weeks and ipilimumab at 1 mg/kg every six weeks, with both drugs delivered intravenously. Cyclophosphamide 200 mg/m2 was administered intravenously every two weeks, one day before each radiation and immunotherapy administration. Patients took aspirin 300 mg orally once daily for four cycles, starting on cycle 1 day 1. Trial participants were not randomized into treatment groups. Eight patients were included in the translational analysis: three from the first dose cohort and the first five from the second dose cohort.

According to the study, the label for this sample's time point signals: after trial treatment. Sample treatment or condition, as interpreted from the label and publication: LDRT plus nivolumab, ipilimumab, low-dose cyclophosphamide and aspirin (RACIN trial). The donors came from RACIN, which was a single-arm phase I dose-escalation trial that paired nivolumab and ipilimumab with aspirin, low-dose cyclophosphamide and low-dose radiotherapy. Patients with advanced, TIL-negative solid tumors were considered eligible. This clonotype was detected ten times or more. The clone's antigen remains unknown. No much larger clonotype is one base removed from it; base qualities were not supplied. TCRdb shows the sequencer as Illumina HiSeq 2500. Superscript III and a set of TRAV- and TRBV-specific primers were used to synthesize first-strand cDNA, so that both TCRalpha and TCRbeta chains were covered. A roughly 19-cycle PCR with Phusion amplified the TCRs, pairing a constant-region primer with the adapter that was attached to the V primers. Isolated mRNA was amplified with the MessageAmp II aRNA Amplification Kit, using a roughly 16-hour in vitro transcription at 37°C. The Dynabeads mRNA DIRECT Purification Kit was used to isolate mRNA for TCR sequencing. Indexed Illumina adapters were added in a second Phusion PCR of 25 cycles, after which AMPure XP beads were used to purify the products. The study's processing was this. Using custom Perl scripts, TCR sequences that encoded the same protein were pooled, out-of-frame sequences were dropped, and the abundance of each clonotype was calculated. Any TCR sequence backed by just one read was left out of the analysis. Repertoire metrics included Shannon entropy, Gini index, clonality, richness, and frequency of TCRs shared between repertoires. Clones were called with MiXCR by TCRdb after fastp trimmed the public reads at Q25, and only in-frame beta chains were retained. Each record represents a unique CDR3 protein, reported with the most common genes and DNA among its rows. Here the V and J calls rest on TCRdb's processing, not on the authors' analysis. This sample lists 95,000 to 100,000 distinct CDR3 sequences; around 21% were detected once. The ten largest clones represent 4.1% of the sample.

The germline V gene gives CDR1 as SGDLS and CDR2 as YYNGEE. Reading from cysteine to phenylalanine, the CDR3 counts 16 amino acids. The CDR3 DNA has 48 bases and is translated from base 1. Trimming takes 2 bases from V and 2 bases from J, and the germline ends sit 16 bases apart. Sequencing used PBMCs, obtained after low-dose radiotherapy plus immunotherapy. The chain was built from TRBV9 and TRBJ1-1, with TRBD1 perhaps the D gene, on 5 matching bases. This sequence was found in a male donor with prostate cancer. The encoded CDR3 is CASSVQGRQFNTEAFF. The sequenced DNA: TGTGCCAGCAGCGTCCAGGGTAGGCAGTTCAACACTGAAGCTTTCTTT.